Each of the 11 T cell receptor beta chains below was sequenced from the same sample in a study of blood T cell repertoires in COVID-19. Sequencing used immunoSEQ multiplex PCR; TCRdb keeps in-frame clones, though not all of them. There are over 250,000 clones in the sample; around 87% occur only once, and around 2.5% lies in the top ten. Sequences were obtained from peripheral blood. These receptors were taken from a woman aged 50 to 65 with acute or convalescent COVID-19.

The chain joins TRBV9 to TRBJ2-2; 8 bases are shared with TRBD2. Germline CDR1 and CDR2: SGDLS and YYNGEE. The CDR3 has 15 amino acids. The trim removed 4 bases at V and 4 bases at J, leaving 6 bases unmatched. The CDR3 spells CASSPLAGSTGELFF. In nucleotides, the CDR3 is TGTGCCAGCAGCCCATTAGCGGGAAGCACCGGGGAGCTGTTTTTT.

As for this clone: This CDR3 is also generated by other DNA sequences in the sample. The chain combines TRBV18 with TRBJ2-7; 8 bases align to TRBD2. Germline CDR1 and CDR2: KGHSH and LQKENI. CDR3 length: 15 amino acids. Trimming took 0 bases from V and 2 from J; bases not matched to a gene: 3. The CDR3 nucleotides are TGTGCCAGCTCACCACCAGGGACTAGGGCCTACGAGCAGTACTTC. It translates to CASSPPGTRAYEQYF.

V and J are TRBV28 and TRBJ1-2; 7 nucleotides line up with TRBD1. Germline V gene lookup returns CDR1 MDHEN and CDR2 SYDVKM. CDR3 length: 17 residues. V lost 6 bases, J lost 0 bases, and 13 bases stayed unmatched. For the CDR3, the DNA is TGTGCCAGCAGCCCTACCGGGACAGCCGCAACTAACTATGGCTACACCTTC. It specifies CASSPTGTAATNYGYTF.

The CDR3 region has the DNA TGTGCCTATGCGCAGGGGGGCGGTCAGCCCCAGCATTTT. As protein: CAYAQGGGQPQHF. The gene calls are TRBV30 and TRBJ1-5, with 7 positions matching TRBD1. The J segment lost 6 bases and the V segment lost 7 bases, leaving 9 bases of the junction unmatched. This CDR3 spans 13 amino acids. The germline V gene encodes CDR1 GTSNPN and CDR2 SVGIG (reference sequence).

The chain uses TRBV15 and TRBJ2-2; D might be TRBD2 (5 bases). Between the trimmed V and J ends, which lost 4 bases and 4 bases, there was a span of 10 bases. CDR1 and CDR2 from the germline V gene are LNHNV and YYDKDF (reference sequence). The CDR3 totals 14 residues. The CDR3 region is CATSKARGTGELFF. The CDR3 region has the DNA TGTGCCACCAGCAAAGCTCGGGGCACCGGGGAGCTGTTTTTT.

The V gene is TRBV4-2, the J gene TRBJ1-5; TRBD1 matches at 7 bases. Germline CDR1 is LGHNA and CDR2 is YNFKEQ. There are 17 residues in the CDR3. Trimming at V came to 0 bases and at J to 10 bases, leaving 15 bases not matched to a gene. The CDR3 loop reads CASSQDQGKTGLGPQHF. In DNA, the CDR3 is TGTGCCAGCAGCCAAGATCAGGGGAAGACAGGGTTAGGACCCCAGCATTTT.

The CDR3 is CAWSDRGYEQYF. As DNA, the CDR3 is TGTGCCTGGAGTGACAGGGGCTACGAGCAGTACTTC. The rearrangement uses TRBV30 and TRBJ2-7; 7 positions match TRBD1. This CDR3 has 12 residues. The J segment lost 3 bases and the V segment lost 1 base, leaving 0 bases of the junction unmatched. Per germline, CDR1 GTSNPN and CDR2 SVGIG (reference sequence). Full variable domain (rest looked up from reference TRBV30 and TRBJ2-7): SQTIHQWPATLVQPVGSPLSLECTVEGTSNPNLYWYRQAAGRGLQLLFYSVGIGQISSEVPQNLSASRPQDRQFILSSKKLLLSDSGFYLCAWSDRGYEQYFGPGTRLTVT.

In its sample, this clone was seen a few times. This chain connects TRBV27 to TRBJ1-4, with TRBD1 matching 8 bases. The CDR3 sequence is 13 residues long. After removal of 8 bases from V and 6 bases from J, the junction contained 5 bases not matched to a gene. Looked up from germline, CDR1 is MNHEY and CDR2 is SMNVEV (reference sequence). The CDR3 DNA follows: TGTGCCAGCTCAGGGGGCGAGGATGAAAAACTGTTTTTT. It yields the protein CASSGGEDEKLFF.

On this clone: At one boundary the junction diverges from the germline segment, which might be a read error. CDR3 amino acids: CASSEEGQGVTEAFF. In DNA form, the CDR3 reads TGTGCCAGCAGCGAAGAAGGTCAAGGGGTAACTGAAGCTTTCTTT. The rearrangement joins TRBV2 to TRBJ1-1; TRBD1 is a possible D gene (5 bases). This CDR3 is built from 15 residues. Germline CDR1 and CDR2: SNHLY and FYNNEI.

The CDR3 here is CASSLSREETQYF. The CDR3 DNA sequence: TGTGCCAGCAGCTTGTCCAGGGAAGAGACCCAGTACTTC. The rearrangement joins TRBV11-2 to TRBJ2-5; D possibly corresponds to TRBD1 (5 bases). This CDR3 comprises 13 residues. Germline V gives CDR1 SGHAT, CDR2 FQNNGV. The V and J ends lost 3 bases and 3 bases respectively, with 8 bases between them.

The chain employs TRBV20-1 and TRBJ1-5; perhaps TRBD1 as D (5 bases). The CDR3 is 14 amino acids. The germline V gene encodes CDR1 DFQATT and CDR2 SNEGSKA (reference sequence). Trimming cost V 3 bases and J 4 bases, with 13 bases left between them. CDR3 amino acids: CSASNPAGNQPQHF. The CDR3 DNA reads TGCAGTGCTAGTAATCCGGCAGGGAATCAGCCCCAGCATTTT.